Reported below is one T cell receptor (beta chain). Antigen: not known. The source of the sample is a study of shared clonotypes between healthy human individuals. This CDR3 region has 13 residues. The V and J ends lost 7 bases and 4 bases respectively, with 11 bases between them. Germline loops: CDR1 MDHEN, CDR2 SYDVKM. General study points: Incompleteness in sorted-subset sequencing, despite large depth, was shown by rarefaction.

This table comes from immunoSEQ multiplex PCR, and its TCRdb copy is limited to in-frame clones, with some not included. The table lists 900,000 to 1,200,000 clones, around 78% of them singletons, with 0.5% to 0.65% in the top ten. The chain employs TRBV28 and TRBJ2-1, with no clear D. This clonotype was obtained from a man between 18 and 35 years old in good health. Some clones in this sample may be carry-over from other donors' samples. Sample: memory CD4+ T cells from PBMCs. Subset specified: CD45RA-negative fraction. CDR3 loop: CASTRTLYNEQFF. In DNA, the CDR3 is TGTGCCAGCACGCGGACGTTATACAATGAGCAGTTCTTC. Complete variable domain (other parts from reference TRBV28 and TRBJ2-1): DVKVTQSSRYLVKRTGEKVFLECVQDMDHENMFWYRQDPGLGLRLIYFSYDVKMKEKGDIPEGYSVSREKKERFSLILESASTNQTSMYLCASTRTLYNEQFFGPGTRLTVL.